These 17 T cell receptor beta chains originate from one sample sequenced in a study of T-cell memory formation after mild COVID-19. TCRdb reprocessed the 5' RACE reads with MiXCR, giving one entry per CDR3 protein. The sample lists approximately 100,000 distinct CDR3 sequences, 9.5% to 15% occurring once. The source material was PBMCs or a T cell subset sorted from them (not recorded which). The receptors here all came from an adult woman who had mild COVID-19 (a few samples of this study predate the infection). Cell type and time point are not known.

This clonotype has a count of ten or more. The V call is TRBV7-9, the J call TRBJ2-3; TRBD1 matches 9 bases. J was trimmed by 6 bases and V by 5 bases; bases with no gene match: 9. The CDR3 totals 15 residues. Germline CDR1 reads SEHNR; CDR2 reads FQNEAQ (reference sequence). The CDR3 coding sequence is TGTGCCAGCAGCACGGGACAGGGTGAAATGGATACGCAGTATTTT. This encodes CASSTGQGEMDTQYF.

The chain joins TRBV6-2 or TRBV6-3 to TRBJ2-3, with D unclear. Germline loops: CDR1 MNHEY, CDR2 SVGEGT. This CDR3 has 13 amino acids. The germline V and J ends were trimmed by 2 bases and 6 bases, with 9 bases remaining between them. The CDR3 here is CASSYEDFDTQYF. CDR3 bases: TGTGCCAGCAGTTACGAGGATTTTGATACGCAGTATTTT.

This rearrangement joins TRBV20-1 to TRBJ2-1; D possibly corresponds to TRBD1 (5 bases). CDR1 is DFQATT and CDR2 is SNEGSKA in the germline V gene (reference sequence). The germline V and J ends were trimmed by 0 bases and 5 bases, with 14 bases remaining between them. This CDR3 is built from 15 residues. CDR3 protein: CSARDRQGRNNEQFF. The CDR3 nucleotides are TGCAGTGCTAGAGATCGGCAGGGTAGAAACAATGAGCAGTTCTTC.

This clonotype was recorded a few times. An end of the junction does not agree with germline; a read error may underlie this. The chain combines TRBV7-9 with TRBJ2-1, with TRBD2 as a possible D gene (6 bases). Germline values: CDR1 SEHNR, CDR2 FQNEAQ (reference sequence). The CDR3 length is 15 residues. CDR3 DNA sequence: TGTGCCAGCAGCCTCGGGACTTCAGCTACAAATGAGCAGTTCTTT. Its translation is CASSLGTSATNEQFF.

This chain connects TRBV20-1 to TRBJ2-3, with a tentative D call TRBD1 (6 bases). Germline V lookup: CDR1 DFQATT, CDR2 SNEGSKA (reference sequence). Trimming left V 2 bases short and J 0 bases short, with 15 bases between. There are 16 residues in the CDR3. CDR3 nucleotide sequence: TGCAGTGCTAGACCCGGACAGTTCTATAGCACAGATACGCAGTATTTT. Protein: CSARPGQFYSTDTQYF.

The chain combines TRBV14 with TRBJ2-1; 12 bases are shared with TRBD2. Germline lookup yields CDR1 SGHDN and CDR2 FVKESK. J was trimmed by 4 bases and V by 0 bases; bases with no gene match: 10. This CDR3 has 19 amino acids. CDR3 bases: TGTGCCAGCAGCCAAGATAAGAGAGGACTAGCGGGAATATACAATGAGCAGTTCTTC. The encoded protein is CASSQDKRGLAGIYNEQFF.

This chain joins TRBV4-3 and TRBJ2-5; D is tentatively TRBD1 or TRBD2 (5 bases each). Per germline, CDR1 LGHNA and CDR2 YSLEER. The length of the CDR3 is 13 residues. V was trimmed by 4 bases and J by 5 bases, leaving 11 bases between them. CDR3 in DNA: TGCGCCAGCAGCCGCCACGAGGGGGAGACCCAGTACTTC. It is translated as CASSRHEGETQYF.

This clonotype appeared a few times. The chain joins TRBV29-1 to TRBJ2-2; 8 nucleotides agree with TRBD2. J was trimmed by 5 bases and V by 0 bases; bases with no gene match: 11. This CDR3 is 17 amino acids long. Germline CDR1 and CDR2: SQVTM and ANQGSEA. This CDR3 is CSVEEEGRASGTGELFF. In DNA form, the CDR3 reads TGCAGCGTTGAAGAGGAGGGTAGGGCTAGCGGGACCGGGGAGCTGTTTTTT.

This clonotype came up a few times. The chain is built from TRBV9 and TRBJ2-7; 12 nucleotides match TRBD2. The CDR3 consists of 16 residues. Germline-derived CDR1 and CDR2 are SGDLS and YYNGEE. After removal of 0 bases from V and 4 bases from J, the junction contained 5 bases not matched to a gene. The CDR3 sequence is CASSVGLAGVGYEQYF. CDR3 sequence (DNA): TGTGCCAGCAGCGTAGGACTAGCGGGAGTAGGATACGAGCAGTACTTC.

This clonotype appeared many times. The chain couples TRBV12-3 or TRBV12-4 to TRBJ2-7; D is ambiguous. The germline V and J ends were trimmed by 4 bases and 1 base, with 11 bases remaining between them. The CDR3 has 14 residues. The CDR3 coding sequence is TGTGCCAGCAGTTCCACGGACGGTTCCTACGAGCAGTACTTC. This gives the protein CASSSTDGSYEQYF.

The chain couples TRBV20-1 to TRBJ1-5; D gene unclear. The CDR3 loop spans 14 amino acids. The V end was cut by 0 bases, the J end by 0 bases, with 6 bases between. Germline CDR1 DFQATT, CDR2 SNEGSKA (reference sequence). The CDR3 sequence is CSARDSDSNQPQHF. The CDR3 DNA sequence: TGCAGTGCTAGAGACAGCGATAGCAATCAGCCCCAGCATTTT.

The chain links TRBV6-2 or TRBV6-3 to TRBJ2-3; TRBD2 aligns across 16 bases. Trimming removed 5 bases from V and 0 bases from J; junction bases left unmatched: 8. The CDR3 is made up of 19 amino acids. Germline-derived CDR1 and CDR2 are MNHEY and SVGEGT. The CDR3 spells CASSTTGLAGGGSTDTQYF. For the CDR3, the DNA is TGTGCCAGCAGTACTACGGGACTAGCGGGAGGGGGTAGCACAGATACGCAGTATTTT.

This chain's CDR3 is CATHSGTSVVDTQYF. DNA of the CDR3: TGTGCCACCCATTCCGGGACTAGCGTTGTCGATACGCAGTATTTT. This chain joins TRBV6-1 and TRBJ2-3; 10 bases line up with TRBD2. The trim removed 10 bases at V and 6 bases at J, leaving 13 bases unmatched. This CDR3 is 15 amino acids long. Germline V gives CDR1 MNHNS, CDR2 SASEGT.

This clonotype was seen just once. The chain has TRBV7-2 and TRBJ1-5; the D gene is possibly TRBD1 (6 bases). From germline, CDR1 is SGHTA and CDR2 FQGNSA. This CDR3 is 17 amino acids long. Trimming shortened V by 2 bases and J by 6 bases, and 20 bases separated the two germline ends. In DNA, the CDR3 is TGTGCCAGCAGCTTACCTCTCTCCAGGGGACTCTTTCAGCCCCAGCATTTT. Its translation: CASSLPLSRGLFQPQHF.

This clonotype was seen at least ten times. The rearrangement joins TRBV7-8 to TRBJ2-7; D may be TRBD1 (5 bases). The CDR3 consists of 14 residues. V gave up 3 bases and J gave up 0 bases, with 9 bases separating them. Germline V gene sequence: CDR1 SGHVS, CDR2 FQNEAQ. CDR3 coding DNA: TGTGCCAGCAGCTTGACAGTAAACTCCTACGAGCAGTACTTC. It codes for CASSLTVNSYEQYF.

This clonotype occurred a few times. V gene TRBV5-6 combines with J gene TRBJ2-1; 7 bases agree with TRBD2. The ends lost 2 bases at V and 0 bases at J; junction bases unmatched: 2. Germline V gene data show CDR1 as SGHDT and CDR2 as YYEEEE. The CDR3 covers 15 residues. The CDR3 region has the DNA TGTGCCAGCAGCTTTGGGGAGGGCTCCTACAATGAGCAGTTCTTC. This codes for CASSFGEGSYNEQFF.

This clonotype appeared a few times. The gene calls are TRBV3-1 and TRBJ2-5; possible D gene TRBD1, 6 bases. Germline V lookup: CDR1 LGHDT, CDR2 YNNKEL (reference sequence). There are 16 residues in the CDR3. The V and J ends lost 1 base and 0 bases respectively, with 12 bases between them. CDR3 in DNA: TGTGCCAGCAGCCAAGTGGTAGGACAGTACCAAGAGACCCAGTACTTC. Amino acid sequence: CASSQVVGQYQETQYF.